Listed here are 27 T cell receptor beta chains from one sample, sequenced in a study of cytomegalovirus exposure and HLA in healthy donors. PCR used 60 Vbeta primers and 13 Jbeta primers. Assay: immunoSEQ multiplex PCR; the TCRdb copy retains only in-frame clones and omits some. Among some 130,000 clones, 75% to 85% were seen once, and the ten largest hold 3% to 4%. The sequenced material came from PBMCs. All receptors derive from a male donor in good health and CMV-seronegative.

The chain carries TRBV5-4 and TRBJ2-3; 15 bases line up with TRBD2. J was trimmed by 4 bases and V by 3 bases; bases with no gene match: 6. The germline gives CDR1 SGHNT, CDR2 YYREEE (reference sequence). The CDR3 has 17 residues. Here the CDR3 DNA reads TGTGCCAGCAGCTACGGACTAGCGGGAGGGCCTTCAGATACGCAGTATTTT. The encoded protein is CASSYGLAGGPSDTQYF.

This clone was seen a single time. This chain connects TRBV28 to TRBJ1-2; TRBD1 is a possible D gene (6 bases). CDR3 length equals 13 residues. From germline, CDR1 is MDHEN and CDR2 SYDVKM. With 5 bases removed from V and 0 bases from J, the gap between germline ends came to 7 bases. CDR3 nucleotides: TGTGCCAGCAGTCCAGGGGCTAACTATGGCTACACCTTC. Translated: CASSPGANYGYTF.

This sequence joins TRBV19 and TRBJ2-7; TRBD1 aligns across 8 bases. The J segment lost 3 bases and the V segment lost 5 bases, leaving 6 bases of the junction unmatched. Germline V gene sequence: CDR1 LNHDA, CDR2 SQIVND (reference sequence). The CDR3 is 14 amino acids. The CDR3 spells CASSAGQGGYEQYF. The CDR3 DNA sequence: TGTGCCAGTAGTGCCGGACAGGGTGGCTACGAGCAGTACTTC. Variable domain in full (rest from reference TRBV19 and TRBJ2-7): DGGITQSPKYLFRKEGQNVTLSCEQNLNHDAMYWYRQDPGQGLRLIYYSQIVNDFQKGDIAEGYSVSREKKESFPLTVTSAQKNPTAFYLCASSAGQGGYEQYFGPGTRLTVT.

The chain uses TRBV5-1 and TRBJ2-2; D perhaps matches TRBD1 (6 bases). Germline V gene lookup returns CDR1 SGHRS and CDR2 YFSETQ. V lost 4 bases and J 1 base, leaving 8 bases between the germline ends. The CDR3 consists of 14 residues. This CDR3 is CASSKTGNTGELFF. For the CDR3, the DNA is TGCGCCAGCAGCAAGACAGGGAACACCGGGGAGCTGTTTTTT.

This clone is a singleton in its sample. The chain is built from TRBV30 and TRBJ2-7; D might be TRBD1 (5 bases). CDR1 and CDR2 from the germline V gene are GTSNPN and SVGIG (reference sequence). The V end was cut by 0 bases, the J end by 0 bases, with 18 bases between. This CDR3 contains 17 residues. This chain's CDR3 is CAWSVQRRQRFSYEQYF. CDR3 DNA: TGTGCCTGGAGTGTACAGCGTCGACAGCGCTTCTCCTACGAGCAGTACTTC.

This chain uses TRBV4-1 with TRBJ2-1; D might be TRBD1 (5 bases). Trimming cost V 0 bases and J 0 bases, with 9 bases left between them. This CDR3 contains 16 residues. Germline CDR1 reads MGHRA; CDR2 reads YSYEKL. CDR3: CASSQDGQGSYNEQFF. DNA for the CDR3: TGCGCCAGCAGCCAAGATGGGCAGGGCTCCTACAATGAGCAGTTCTTC.

The rearrangement links TRBV4-3 to TRBJ2-1, with a possible D match to TRBD1 (5 bases). Germline CDR1 and CDR2: LGHNA and YSLEER. This CDR3 region has 17 residues. The germline V and J ends were trimmed by 0 bases and 5 bases, with 17 bases remaining between them. The CDR3 DNA sequence: TGCGCCAGCAGCCAAGATCCATCCCAGGGCTTCCACAATGAGCAGTTCTTC. Residues: CASSQDPSQGFHNEQFF.

V usage is TRBV28 and J usage is TRBJ1-2; possible D gene TRBD1, 6 bases. The V end lost 5 bases, the J end lost 8 bases, and 30 bases lay between the germline ends. CDR1 MDHEN and CDR2 SYDVKM come from the germline V gene. The CDR3 extends over 18 amino acids. The DNA of the CDR3 is TGTGCCAGCAGTCGAAGGGCGTGGACCCGGGAGGGGGGCTCGGGCTACACCTTC. Translating it yields CASSRRAWTREGGSGYTF.

J is TRBJ2-5 and V is TRBV19, with TRBD1 matching 7 bases. The CDR3 has 14 amino acids. The V segment lost 5 bases and the J segment 1 base; nucleotides outside the gene matches: 4. The germline V gene encodes CDR1 LNHDA and CDR2 SQIVND (reference sequence). Here the CDR3 DNA reads TGTGCCAGTAGTGGAAGGACAGGCCAAGAGACCCAGTACTTC. This sequence encodes CASSGRTGQETQYF.

The V gene is TRBV9, the J gene TRBJ2-3, with D maybe TRBD2 (5 bases). Trimming removed 4 bases from V and 2 bases from J, with 17 bases in between. The CDR3 sequence is 16 residues long. In germline, CDR1 is SGDLS, CDR2 YYNGEE. The CDR3 DNA reads as TGTGCCAGCAGCCCCCAGGCTAGCTATGACACAGATACGCAGTATTTT. It specifies CASSPQASYDTDTQYF.

This rearrangement joins TRBV6-1 to TRBJ2-2; D possibly corresponds to TRBD1 (5 bases). Trimming cost V 6 bases and J 2 bases, with 13 bases left between them. The CDR3 loop spans 15 amino acids. CDR1 and CDR2 from the germline V gene are MNHNS and SASEGT. This chain's CDR3 is CASRAVQGNTGELFF. CDR3 sequence (DNA): TGTGCCAGCAGGGCGGTGCAGGGAAACACCGGGGAGCTGTTTTTT.

The chain recombines TRBV30 with TRBJ1-1, with D unclear. With 0 bases removed from V and 0 bases from J, the gap between germline ends came to 8 bases. There are 14 residues in the CDR3. CDR1 and CDR2 from the germline V gene are GTSNPN and SVGIG (reference sequence). CDR3 amino acids: CAWSVRAMNTEAFF. The CDR3 bases are TGTGCCTGGAGTGTACGAGCCATGAACACTGAAGCTTTCTTT.

This clone came up once. The chain carries TRBV5-6 and TRBJ1-1; 10 positions agree with TRBD1. The length of the CDR3 is 16 residues. Germline V gene sequence: CDR1 SGHDT, CDR2 YYEEEE. Losses at the gene ends were 0 bases for V and 5 bases for J; bases not matched to a gene: 7. CDR3 in amino acids: CASSLGLDRGMTEAFF. CDR3 in DNA: TGTGCCAGCAGCTTGGGTTTGGACAGGGGGATGACTGAAGCTTTCTTT.

The chain recombines TRBV30 with TRBJ1-1; 9 nucleotides line up with TRBD1. There are 14 residues in the CDR3. The V gene end was trimmed by 3 bases and the J gene end by 5 bases; junction bases not matched to a gene: 7. CDR1 and CDR2 from the germline V gene are GTSNPN and SVGIG (reference sequence). The CDR3 sequence: CAWSPQGAGTEAFF. The CDR3, as DNA: TGTGCCTGGAGCCCACAGGGGGCTGGTACTGAAGCTTTCTTT. Drawing the rest from reference TRBV30 and TRBJ1-1, the complete variable domain is SQTIHQWPATLVQPVGSPLSLECTVEGTSNPNLYWYRQAAGRGLQLLFYSVGIGQISSEVPQNLSASRPQDRQFILSSKKLLLSDSGFYLCAWSPQGAGTEAFFGQGTRLTVV.

The chain recombines TRBV5-4 with TRBJ2-2; tentatively, D is TRBD2 (6 bases). The CDR3 length is 17 residues. The germline CDR1 and CDR2 sequences are SGHNT and YYREEE (reference sequence). Deletions cut 5 bases from V and 4 bases from J, with 21 bases between. The CDR3 region has the DNA TGTGCCAGCAGTCGGGATGGGGGGAGCTGGGGCACCGGGGAGCTGTTTTTT. It specifies CASSRDGGSWGTGELFF.

Note on this clone: An end of the junction differs from the germline gene, which may be a read error. The chain is built from TRBV7-9 and TRBJ1-5; the match to TRBD1 covers 7 bases. The CDR3 has 12 residues. The germline V gene encodes CDR1 SEHNR and CDR2 FQNEAQ (reference sequence). The CDR3 DNA reads as TGTTCCAGCAGCTTAGGGGGCCAGCCCCAGCATTTT. This gives the protein CSSSLGGQPQHF.

For this clone: One junction end disagrees with the germline gene, perhaps due to a read error. The chain is built from TRBV6-4 and TRBJ2-2; no clear D gene. This CDR3 is built from 14 residues. Per the germline V gene, CDR1 is MRHNA and CDR2 is SNTAGT. CDR3 DNA sequence: TGTGCTAGCAGTGACTCTTATTACACCGGGGAGCTGTTTTTT. Amino acids: CASSDSYYTGELFF.

CDR3 amino acids: CASSLPGQGARSYEQYF. The DNA of the CDR3 is TGTGCCAGCAGCCTACCGGGACAGGGGGCGCGAAGCTACGAGCAGTACTTC. The chain links TRBV7-9 to TRBJ2-7; TRBD1 aligns across 12 bases. This CDR3 region has 17 residues. Trimming took 5 bases from V and 3 from J; bases not matched to a gene: 11. The germline V gene has CDR1 SEHNR and CDR2 FQNEAQ (reference sequence).

This clone was observed a handful of times. This chain links TRBV27 with TRBJ1-5; 7 bases match TRBD1. With 1 base clipped from V and 0 bases from J, the junction kept 12 bases outside the gene matches. CDR3 length: 19 amino acids. Germline V gene lookup returns CDR1 MNHEY and CDR2 SMNVEV (reference sequence). CDR3 in DNA: TGTGCCAGCAGTTTATTGCCCAGGGGGATTGGGTATAGCAATCAGCCCCAGCATTTT. It specifies CASSLLPRGIGYSNQPQHF.

The V gene is TRBV13, the J gene TRBJ2-6; 12 positions agree with TRBD1. Germline assignment: CDR1 PRHDT and CDR2 FYEKMQ (reference sequence). Trimming took 6 bases from V and 3 from J; bases not matched to a gene: 12. This CDR3 spans 19 amino acids. CDR3 loop: CASRRPVRDRGRGANVLTF. CDR3 in DNA: TGTGCCAGCAGACGACCAGTGCGGGACAGGGGGCGTGGGGCCAACGTCCTGACTTTC.

This clone has only one observation. The chain joins TRBV7-8 to TRBJ2-1, with D unclear. CDR1 SGHVS and CDR2 FQNEAQ come from the germline V gene. The CDR3 contains 14 residues. Between the trimmed V and J ends, which lost 0 bases and 0 bases, there was a span of 3 bases. In DNA form, the CDR3 reads TGTGCCAGCAGCTTAGCTAGCTCCTACAATGAGCAGTTCTTC. It is translated as CASSLASSYNEQFF.

V is TRBV5-1 and J is TRBJ2-7, with 15 bases fitting TRBD2. The germline V gene has CDR1 SGHRS and CDR2 YFSETQ. V gave up 4 bases and J gave up 3 bases; unmatched junction bases: 2. The CDR3 is 15 residues long. CDR3 in DNA: TGCGCCAGCAGCCAGGGACTAGCGGGGGGCTACGAGCAGTACTTC. Its protein product is CASSQGLAGGYEQYF.

V is TRBV7-3 and J is TRBJ2-5; 7 nucleotides match TRBD2. V lost 6 bases to trimming and J lost 2 bases; unmatched junction nucleotides: 15. CDR3 length equals 17 residues. Germline CDR1 and CDR2: SGHTA and FQGTGA. CDR3: CASSPRLAGEGQETQYF. For the CDR3, the DNA is TGTGCCAGCAGTCCTAGGTTGGCGGGGGAGGGTCAAGAGACCCAGTACTTC.

The J gene is TRBJ2-3, the V gene TRBV30; D is unresolved. Trimming shortened V by 7 bases and J by 4 bases, and 6 bases separated the two germline ends. CDR3 length: 10 amino acids. CDR1 and CDR2 from the germline V gene are GTSNPN and SVGIG (reference sequence). The CDR3 nucleotides are TGTGCCTCAATAGCAGATACGCAGTATTTT. It specifies CASIADTQYF.

V usage is TRBV6-1 and J usage is TRBJ1-1; the D gene is possibly TRBD1 (5 bases). Germline V CDR1 and CDR2: MNHNS, SASEGT. V was pared by 4 bases and J by 6 bases, with 15 bases between. The CDR3 loop spans 14 amino acids. The DNA for the CDR3 is TGTGCCAGCAGTGCATTGGGGGGAGAACCTGAAGCTTTCTTT. Translation gives CASSALGGEPEAFF.

The chain is built from TRBV5-6 and TRBJ2-2, with D unresolved. The V end lost 3 bases, the J end lost 1 base, and 13 bases lay between the germline ends. The CDR3 has 16 residues. From germline, CDR1 is SGHDT and CDR2 YYEEEE. CDR3 DNA: TGTGCCAGCAGCTCTGGTCTGGGCGTGAACACCGGGGAGCTGTTTTTT. Translating gives CASSSGLGVNTGELFF.

J is TRBJ2-6 and V is TRBV5-5, with 7 bases matching TRBD1. CDR1 is SGHKS, CDR2 YYEKEE, per germline (reference sequence). This CDR3 comprises 18 residues. Trimming took 2 bases from V and 1 from J; bases not matched to a gene: 9. The CDR3 reads CASSFAGTATSGANVLTF. The CDR3 region has the DNA TGTGCCAGCAGCTTCGCCGGGACAGCCACATCTGGGGCCAACGTCCTGACTTTC.